This T cell receptor beta chain was sequenced in a study of shared clonotypes between healthy human individuals. This clone occurred a few times. Its antigen is as yet unknown. The CDR3 covers 13 residues. Germline CDR1 SNHLY, CDR2 FYNNEI. Trimming removed 3 bases from V and 7 bases from J, with 12 bases in between. Study results and caveats: Represented diversity (both genetic and exposure-history) was limited by the small number of donors.

Repertoires were generated with immunoSEQ multiplex PCR, while TCRdb's copy carries only in-frame clones and drops some. This table holds approximately 980,000 clones, around 80% found once. Sequenced: memory CD4+ T cells sorted from blood. Subset here: CD45RA-negative fraction. The chain links TRBV2 to TRBJ2-5; D assignment may be TRBD1 or TRBD2 (5 bases each). This receptor was taken from a man in his late teens or twenties in good health. The CDR3 DNA reads as TGTGCCAGCAGTGATTGGGGACGGGGGACCCAGTACTTC. Translating gives CASSDWGRGTQYF.